The present T cell receptor beta chain was sequenced within a study of early T cells in non-severe SARS-CoV-2 infection. V lost 6 bases and J 6 bases, leaving 17 bases between the germline ends. The CDR3 totals 14 residues. The V gene's germline CDR1 is MNHEY and CDR2 SVGAGI. Each CDR3 protein gets one entry after TCRdb re-called the 5' RACE reads with MiXCR. The sample lists fewer than 45,000 distinct CDR3 sequences, 8.5% to 10% occurring once. This clonotype was seen at least ten times. This chain links TRBV6-5 with TRBJ1-1; D unresolved. Material for sequencing was whole blood. The sequence was obtained from an adult who was a healthcare worker with PCR-confirmed SARS-CoV-2 infection or an uninfected control (not recorded which). The CDR3 sequence is CASSTTHPRPEAFF. CDR3 DNA: TGTGCCAGCAGCACTACACACCCTCGACCTGAAGCTTTCTTT.